These 30 T cell receptor beta chains originate from one sample sequenced in a study of blood T cells in healthy people across ages (dated by TCRdb to between 2015 and 2017). Library preparation was by 5' RACE. Sequencing was performed on an Illumina HiSeq 2500. A second PCR of 7 to 11 cycles was performed with a sample-barcoded 5' primer and a J-beta primer mix. Using fastp at Q25 and MiXCR, TCRdb reprocessed the public reads and kept productive beta chains. Rows merge per CDR3 protein into single entries with the most common DNA and genes. Within this sample are about 1,400,000 distinct CDR3 sequences, with about 43% of them counted one time only. 7.9% of the sample is taken by the ten largest. Sequencing was done on a sample of blood. All receptors come from a woman under 30 in good health.

V gene TRBV20-1 combines with J gene TRBJ1-4; D not resolved. This CDR3 comprises 14 residues. The germline V gene encodes CDR1 DFQATT and CDR2 SNEGSKA (reference sequence). With 1 base removed from V and 0 bases from J, the gap between germline ends came to 6 bases. The CDR3 is CSARGVATNEKLFF. CDR3 DNA sequence: TGCAGTGCTAGAGGTGTAGCAACTAATGAAAAACTGTTTTTT.

J is TRBJ2-5 and V is TRBV11-2; 8 nucleotides agree with TRBD2. After removal of 3 bases from V and 0 bases from J, the junction contained 3 bases not matched to a gene. CDR1 is SGHAT and CDR2 is FQNNGV in the germline V gene. There are 15 residues in the CDR3. CDR3 region: CASSFKRGYQETQYF. As DNA, the CDR3 is TGTGCCAGCAGCTTCAAGCGGGGGTACCAAGAGACCCAGTACTTC.

The chain has TRBV28 and TRBJ2-7; D not resolved. This CDR3 contains 14 residues. V lost 1 base and J lost 0, with 7 bases in between. Germline V CDR1 and CDR2: MDHEN, SYDVKM. In DNA, the CDR3 is TGTGCCAGCAGTTTATTGTACAGCTCCTACGAGCAGTACTTC. Its protein product is CASSLLYSSYEQYF.

J is TRBJ1-5 and V is TRBV20-1; D unresolved. This CDR3 is built from 16 residues. Per the germline V gene, CDR1 is DFQATT and CDR2 is SNEGSKA (reference sequence). The germline V and J ends were trimmed by 5 bases and 3 bases, with 20 bases remaining between them. This CDR3 is CSAGRALGFPNQPQHF. The CDR3 nucleotides read TGCAGTGCTGGGCGGGCTCTAGGGTTTCCCAATCAGCCCCAGCATTTT.

This clonotype was seen more than once but under ten times. The chain couples TRBV10-3 to TRBJ2-1; D gene uncertain. The V gene lost 2 bases and the J gene lost 2 bases, with 10 bases spanning the gap. Germline V gives CDR1 ENHRY, CDR2 SYGVKD. The CDR3 is made up of 15 amino acids. CDR3 region: CAISEGPPPYNEQFF. DNA for the CDR3: TGTGCCATCAGTGAGGGACCGCCCCCCTACAATGAGCAGTTCTTC.

This clonotype was observed a handful of times. The chain is built from TRBV20-1 and TRBJ2-1; 9 bases align to TRBD2. CDR1 and CDR2 (germline): DFQATT, SNEGSKA (reference sequence). J gave up 2 bases and V 6 bases, and 17 bases lay outside the gene matches. The CDR3 consists of 18 residues. CDR3 loop: CSAENSGGTEGTYNEQFF. The CDR3 DNA follows: TGCAGTGCCGAGAACAGCGGGGGGACTGAAGGGACCTACAATGAGCAGTTCTTC.

The rearrangement joins TRBV2 to TRBJ2-3; D possibly corresponds to TRBD2 (5 bases). The CDR3 has 14 amino acids. CDR1 and CDR2 from the germline V gene are SNHLY and FYNNEI. V was trimmed by 7 bases and J by 7 bases, leaving 18 bases between them. CDR3 sequence (DNA): TGTGCCAGCACCAAGGAGGATGGTGGGAATACGCAGTATTTT. This gives the protein CASTKEDGGNTQYF.

V gene TRBV28 combines with J gene TRBJ2-7; the D gene is possibly TRBD1 (5 bases). Germline V CDR1 and CDR2: MDHEN, SYDVKM. CDR3 length equals 16 residues. Trimming removed 5 bases from V and 7 bases from J, with 24 bases in between. For the CDR3, the DNA is TGTGCCAGCAGTCCCTCTGTGGGGCAGGTTAGGCGTGAGCAGTACTTC. Its protein product is CASSPSVGQVRREQYF.

J is TRBJ2-1 and V is TRBV7-2; D is unresolved. CDR3 length: 13 amino acids. The germline CDR1 and CDR2 sequences are SGHTA and FQGNSA. V shed 5 bases and J shed 12 bases, with 17 bases lying between them. CDR3 amino acids: CASSQVPLVGQFF. The CDR3 DNA follows: TGTGCCAGCAGCCAGGTCCCCCTTGTTGGGCAGTTCTTC.

V gene TRBV27 combines with J gene TRBJ2-1; 9 bases agree with TRBD2. The CDR3 runs 16 residues. Germline trimming cut 7 bases from V and 0 bases from J; bases unmatched to any gene: 7. The germline V gene encodes CDR1 MNHEY and CDR2 SMNVEV (reference sequence). CDR3 loop: CASTRGSGSSYNEQFF. The CDR3 nucleotides read TGTGCCAGCACGAGGGGTAGCGGGAGCTCCTACAATGAGCAGTTCTTC.

The CDR3 is CASRLDVHKRASYNEQFF. The CDR3 DNA reads as TGCGCCAGCAGGCTTGACGTACACAAGCGGGCCTCCTACAATGAGCAGTTCTTC. V is TRBV10-1 and J is TRBJ2-1; D is possibly TRBD2 (6 bases). The CDR3 length is 18 residues. CDR1 is WNHNN and CDR2 is SYGVQD in the germline V gene (reference sequence). V dropped 6 bases and J dropped 0 bases, with 21 bases sitting between them.

V gene TRBV20-1 combines with J gene TRBJ2-1, with 8 bases aligning to TRBD1. The V gene end was trimmed by 5 bases and the J gene end by 8 bases; junction bases not matched to a gene: 8. The germline gives CDR1 DFQATT, CDR2 SNEGSKA (reference sequence). The CDR3 has 13 residues. The CDR3 DNA follows: TGCAGTGCTCCGGGACAGGCGAGAGATGAGCAGTTCTTC. It yields the protein CSAPGQARDEQFF.

V is TRBV3-1 and J is TRBJ2-1; D possibly corresponds to TRBD2 (7 bases). The CDR3 is 16 residues long. The germline V and J ends were trimmed by 4 bases and 2 bases, with 15 bases remaining between them. CDR1 is LGHDT and CDR2 is YNNKEL in the germline V gene (reference sequence). CDR3 amino acids: CASSPAWGGTYNEQFF. CDR3 nucleotide sequence: TGTGCCAGCAGCCCGGCTTGGGGGGGCACCTACAATGAGCAGTTCTTC.

This chain links TRBV5-1 with TRBJ1-6, with unresolved D. There are 13 residues in the CDR3. V was clipped by 0 bases and J by 8 bases, with 6 bases between them. Per germline, CDR1 SGHRS and CDR2 YFSETQ. The CDR3 region is CASSLGTDSPLHF. The CDR3, as DNA: TGCGCCAGCAGCTTGGGTACAGATTCACCCCTCCACTTT.

This chain uses TRBV3-1 with TRBJ2-2, with D possibly TRBD2 on 5 matching bases. V was trimmed by 1 base and J by 2 bases, leaving 8 bases between them. The germline CDR1 and CDR2 sequences are LGHDT and YNNKEL (reference sequence). This CDR3 has 15 amino acids. The CDR3 nucleotides are TGTGCCAGCAGCCAAGGAGGGAGTAACACCGGGGAGCTGTTTTTT. It is translated as CASSQGGSNTGELFF.

Concerning this clonotype itself: Being one base from a much bigger clone, this may be a read error. This chain connects TRBV3-1 to TRBJ2-5; no firm D call. The V gene lost 0 bases and the J gene lost 5 bases, with 4 bases spanning the gap. Germline-derived CDR1 and CDR2 are LGHDT and YNNKEL (reference sequence). The CDR3 is 12 amino acids. In nucleotides, the CDR3 is TGTGCCAGCAGCCAAGAATGGGAGACCCAGTACTTC. Translation: CASSQEWETQYF.

The V call is TRBV4-1, the J call TRBJ1-6; a weak D match, TRBD1 (5 bases). This CDR3 is built from 16 residues. Germline-derived CDR1 and CDR2 are MGHRA and YSYEKL. Deletions cut 3 bases from V and 6 bases from J, with 15 bases between. The CDR3 DNA follows: TGCGCCAGCAGCCAGAATGGGCAGGGCGGTAATTCACCCCTCCACTTT. Translated: CASSQNGQGGNSPLHF.

This sequence joins TRBV10-3 and TRBJ2-7; a possible D gene is TRBD1 (5 bases). The DNA end is more similar to TRBJ2-5, so the J call may be wrong. Germline lookup yields CDR1 ENHRY and CDR2 SYGVKD. The CDR3 has 12 residues. CDR3 in DNA: TGTGCCATCAGCCCCCAGGGCGGGACCCAGTACTTC. This translates into CAISPQGGTQYF.

This clonotype has just a few counts. The chain recombines TRBV20-1 with TRBJ1-5; the D is unclear. Between the trimmed V and J ends, which lost 6 bases and 5 bases, there was a span of 14 bases. Germline values: CDR1 DFQATT, CDR2 SNEGSKA (reference sequence). The CDR3 has 13 amino acids. The CDR3 spells CSASREGDQPQHF. CDR3 DNA sequence: TGCAGTGCCTCAAGGGAGGGTGATCAGCCCCAGCATTTT.

V and J are TRBV28 and TRBJ2-3; no reliable D call. V was trimmed by 8 bases and J by 2 bases, leaving 14 bases between them. Germline V gene sequence: CDR1 MDHEN, CDR2 SYDVKM. The CDR3 length is 14 residues. The CDR3 loop reads CASRSLASTDTQYF. The CDR3 coding sequence is TGTGCCAGCCGGTCTCTGGCGTCCACAGATACGCAGTATTTT.

The CDR3 DNA is TGTGCCAGTAGTAGCCCCGGCGAGACAGATACGCAGTATTTT. Translating gives CASSSPGETDTQYF. This rearrangement joins TRBV19 to TRBJ2-3, with unresolved D. The V and J ends lost 4 bases and 3 bases respectively, with 11 bases between them. The CDR3 has 14 amino acids. CDR1 is LNHDA, CDR2 SQIVND, per germline (reference sequence).

This clonotype has only a few counts. The rearrangement links TRBV2 to TRBJ2-3; 8 nucleotides line up with TRBD2. Trimming took 10 bases from V and 6 from J; bases not matched to a gene: 9. The CDR3 spans 13 residues. CDR1 is SNHLY and CDR2 is FYNNEI in the germline V gene. CDR3 nucleotide sequence: TGTGCCATAGTCGGCGGGAGGCTTGATACGCAGTATTTT. This gives the protein CAIVGGRLDTQYF.

Points on this clonotype: One junction end disagrees with the germline gene, perhaps due to a read error. The chain joins TRBV10-3 to TRBJ2-1; D may correspond to TRBD1 or TRBD2 (6 bases each). CDR3 length equals 15 residues. From germline, CDR1 is ENHRY and CDR2 SYGVKD. The CDR3 loop is CVISGGGILYNEQFF. The DNA of the CDR3 is TGTGTCATCAGTGGGGGCGGGATACTCTACAATGAGCAGTTCTTC.

This clonotype occurred a few times. The rearrangement uses TRBV6-5 and TRBJ2-2; D uncertain. The CDR3 has 9 residues. The germline gives CDR1 MNHEY, CDR2 SVGAGI. V lost 11 bases and J lost 6, with 4 bases in between. CDR3 in DNA: TGTGCCGGTGCCGGGGAGCTGTTTTTT. Its translation is CAGAGELFF.

The chain is built from TRBV24-1 and TRBJ2-1, with a tentative D call TRBD2 (5 bases). The CDR3 is made up of 16 amino acids. Germline values: CDR1 KGHDR, CDR2 SFDVKD. The germline V and J ends were trimmed by 4 bases and 0 bases, with 12 bases remaining between them. The chain's CDR3 is CATSDHSASSYNEQFF. The CDR3 DNA sequence: TGTGCCACCAGTGACCATAGCGCGAGCTCCTACAATGAGCAGTTCTTC.

The CDR3 bases are TGTGCCATCAGTGAGAAGGGACAGGGCTACAATGAGCAGTACTTC. Translation gives CAISEKGQGYNEQYF. The chain couples TRBV10-3 to TRBJ2-1; 9 bases are a match to TRBD1. The last part of the DNA fits TRBJ2-7 better; the J call may be wrong. Germline loops: CDR1 ENHRY, CDR2 SYGVKD. The CDR3 loop spans 15 amino acids.

This clonotype was seen a few times. The junction does not match germline at one end; this may be a read error. This chain connects TRBV7-9 to TRBJ1-2, with D unresolved. The V gene's germline CDR1 is SEHNR and CDR2 FQNEAQ (reference sequence). The CDR3 has 15 amino acids. As DNA, the CDR3 is TGTGCCAGCAGCTTTCCGATCATAAGCGGCTATGACTACACCTTC. Translated: CASSFPIISGYDYTF.

The chain employs TRBV28 and TRBJ1-5; TRBD1 agrees at 10 bases. Germline V gene lookup returns CDR1 MDHEN and CDR2 SYDVKM. The CDR3 is 15 amino acids. J lost 11 bases, V lost 5 bases, and 12 bases had no gene match. In DNA, the CDR3 is TGTGCCAGCAGTGGGGACAGGGGTTTGTCTCTGGCCCAGCATTTT. Protein sequence: CASSGDRGLSLAQHF.

The chain is built from TRBV12-3 or TRBV12-4 and TRBJ1-2, with unresolved D. CDR3 length: 13 residues. Trimming pared 4 bases from V and 1 base from J, leaving 7 bases between. CDR3 in amino acids: CASSCRSNYGYTF. As DNA, the CDR3 is TGTGCCAGCAGTTGCAGGAGTAACTATGGCTACACCTTC.

This clonotype was seen at least ten times. The chain combines TRBV20-1 with TRBJ1-5; tentative D call: TRBD1 (5 bases). CDR1 and CDR2 from the germline V gene are DFQATT and SNEGSKA (reference sequence). The CDR3 totals 12 residues. Trimming removed 3 bases from V and 5 bases from J, with 8 bases in between. The CDR3 DNA is TGCAGTGCTAGGGACATTGATCAGCCCCAGCATTTT. This gives the protein CSARDIDQPQHF.